This passage covers 12 T cell receptor beta chains from one sample sequenced in a study of shared T cell receptors in the human thymus. Clones were sequenced by immunoSEQ multiplex PCR, and TCRdb holds only the in-frame ones, with some missing. The sample carries approximately 68,000 clones, 90% to 95% recorded once. Sequencing was carried out using thymocytes. These receptors originate from a human donor.

The genes are TRBV7-8 and TRBJ2-5, with D perhaps TRBD1 (6 bases). In germline, CDR1 is SGHVS, CDR2 FQNEAQ. CDR3 length: 15 amino acids. The V and J ends lost 7 bases and 1 base respectively, with 16 bases between them. The CDR3 region is CASNSSTGPQETQYF. In nucleotides, the CDR3 is TGTGCCAGCAACTCCTCGACAGGACCCCAAGAGACCCAGTACTTC.

The gene calls are TRBV29-1 and TRBJ2-3, with D perhaps matching TRBD1 (6 bases). The CDR3 has 15 amino acids. Germline V gene data show CDR1 as SQVTM and CDR2 as ANQGSEA. V lost 4 bases to trimming and J lost 3 bases, with 17 bases between them. The CDR3 here is CSVAGPKDRTDTQYF. The CDR3 DNA sequence: TGCAGCGTTGCAGGCCCCAAAGACAGGACAGATACGCAGTATTTT.

This chain uses TRBV11-2 with TRBJ2-1; D call uncertain. Germline V lookup: CDR1 SGHAT, CDR2 FQNNGV. V was shortened by 4 bases and J by 6 bases, with 7 bases between the two germline ends. The CDR3 loop spans 12 amino acids. For the CDR3, the DNA is TGTGCCAGCAGCTACGACCCCAATGAGCAGTTCTTC. Translation: CASSYDPNEQFF.

The CDR3 here is CASSPKGGQRNNSPLHF. The CDR3 nucleotides are TGTGCCAGCAGCCCAAAGGGGGGGCAGAGAAATAATTCACCCCTCCACTTT. The J gene is TRBJ1-6, the V gene TRBV7-2; D possibly corresponds to TRBD1 (6 bases). CDR1 is SGHTA and CDR2 is FQGNSA in the germline V gene. The CDR3 is 17 residues long. The V gene lost 5 bases and the J gene lost 5 bases, with 19 bases spanning the gap.

V usage is TRBV18 and J usage is TRBJ1-1; D gene uncertain. CDR1 is KGHSH, CDR2 LQKENI, per germline. The CDR3 contains 15 residues. Trimming took off 9 bases at V and 0 bases at J, with 17 bases between the two ends. The CDR3 loop reads CASFPRDNMNTEAFF. The CDR3 DNA reads TGTGCCAGTTTCCCTAGAGATAACATGAACACTGAAGCTTTCTTT.

The chain combines TRBV27 with TRBJ2-1, with D maybe TRBD2 (5 bases). Trimming removed 8 bases from V and 0 bases from J, with 20 bases in between. This CDR3 has 17 residues. Germline CDR1 MNHEY, CDR2 SMNVEV (reference sequence). CDR3 in amino acids: CASGIRYLGSSYNEQFF. The CDR3 coding sequence is TGTGCCAGCGGGATCCGTTATTTAGGGAGCTCCTACAATGAGCAGTTCTTC.

This chain joins TRBV4-3 and TRBJ2-3; D may be TRBD2 (6 bases). The V gene lost 3 bases and the J gene lost 0 bases, with 19 bases spanning the gap. Germline CDR1 reads LGHNA; CDR2 reads YSLEER. The CDR3 has 18 amino acids. CDR3 residues: CASSQVPGATLSTDTQYF. As DNA, the CDR3 is TGCGCCAGCAGCCAGGTCCCGGGAGCAACTCTGAGCACAGATACGCAGTATTTT.

This chain connects TRBV18 to TRBJ2-7, with 7 nucleotides matching TRBD1. The CDR3 contains 18 residues. CDR1 KGHSH and CDR2 LQKENI come from the germline V gene. The junction had 13 bases not matched to a gene; V was cut back by 2 bases and J by 0 bases. The CDR3 DNA follows: TGTGCCAGCTCACCAGTTCTGGTCCGGGACAGTTCCTCCTACGAGCAGTACTTC. The encoded protein is CASSPVLVRDSSSYEQYF.

The rearrangement uses TRBV18 and TRBJ1-2, with 12 bases fitting TRBD1. The V segment lost 4 bases and the J segment 8 bases; nucleotides outside the gene matches: 14. CDR1 is KGHSH and CDR2 is LQKENI in the germline V gene. The CDR3 is made up of 17 amino acids. The CDR3 DNA reads as TGTGCCAGCTCACGGGGACAGGGGGCGTTTTTGAGTGGAGGCTACACCTTC. This translates into CASSRGQGAFLSGGYTF.

This chain links TRBV4-3 with TRBJ2-1; D unresolved. Trimming removed 1 base at V and 7 bases at J, with 17 bases between. The CDR3 runs to 16 residues. CDR1 is LGHNA and CDR2 is YSLEER in the germline V gene. For the CDR3, the DNA is TGCGCCAGCAGCCAAGTAGTCGTACAGAAACGAAATGAGCAGTTCTTC. It translates to CASSQVVVQKRNEQFF.

This clone is a singleton in its sample. The V and J genes are TRBV7-6 and TRBJ2-1, with 7 bases identical to TRBD2. With 0 bases clipped from V and 3 bases from J, the junction kept 2 bases outside the gene matches. The germline V gene has CDR1 SGHVS and CDR2 FNYEAQ. There are 15 residues in the CDR3. CDR3 DNA sequence: TGTGCCAGCAGCTTAGCGGCGGGGGACTACAATGAGCAGTTCTTC. Translated, it gives CASSLAAGDYNEQFF.

The V gene is TRBV27, the J gene TRBJ2-5; the match to TRBD1 covers 7 bases. CDR1 and CDR2 (germline): MNHEY, SMNVEV (reference sequence). V lost 6 bases and J lost 3; bases outside the gene matches: 10. The CDR3 is made up of 15 amino acids. The CDR3 region has the DNA TGTGCCAGCAGCCCCAACACAGGGGATGAAGAGACCCAGTACTTC. Translated, it gives CASSPNTGDEETQYF.